Following are 10 T cell receptor beta chains from one sample sequenced in a study of blood T cells in healthy people across ages. It was with a sample-barcoded 5' primer and a J-beta primer mix that a second PCR of roughly 7 to 12 cycles was run. One entry per CDR3 protein results from TCRdb running MiXCR on the 5' RACE reads. The table includes approximately 940,000 distinct CDR3 sequences, roughly 43% detected once. The specimen was blood. These receptors were obtained from a man aged 30 to 45 in good health.

The chain has TRBV12-3 or TRBV12-4 and TRBJ2-4, with D possibly TRBD1 on 6 matching bases. The DNA end favors TRBJ2-7, so the J call may be wrong. CDR3 length: 13 amino acids. The CDR3 loop reads CASSFGTTNEQYF. DNA for the CDR3: TGTGCCAGCAGTTTCGGGACAACTAACGAGCAGTACTTC.

For this clonotype: A much larger clone lies one base from this, so it may be a read error. Here the CDR3 DNA reads TGCGGCGTTGTTCTGAACTGGGGAGAGACCCAGTACTTC. It specifies CGVVLNWGETQYF. This rearrangement joins TRBV29-1 to TRBJ2-4; D is unresolved. Near its end, the DNA agrees better with TRBJ2-5, so the J call may be wrong. The CDR3 loop spans 13 amino acids. The germline CDR1 and CDR2 sequences are SQVTM and ANQGSEA.

The chain uses TRBV20-1 and TRBJ1-1, with 8 bases lining up with TRBD1. CDR3 length equals 14 residues. Germline V lookup: CDR1 DFQATT, CDR2 SNEGSKA (reference sequence). With 5 bases clipped from V and 3 bases from J, the junction kept 8 bases outside the gene matches. DNA of the CDR3: TGCAGTGCTCTTACCGACAGGGGCGACACTGAAGCTTTCTTT. It yields the protein CSALTDRGDTEAFF.

This clonotype was detected only a few times. The chain employs TRBV2 and TRBJ2-3, with 7 positions matching TRBD1. The V gene's germline CDR1 is SNHLY and CDR2 FYNNEI. The J segment lost 0 bases and the V segment lost 7 bases, leaving 7 bases of the junction unmatched. This CDR3 region has 15 residues. The CDR3: CASTQIRGSTDTQYF. The CDR3 bases are TGTGCCAGCACCCAAATCAGGGGGAGCACAGATACGCAGTATTTT.

V and J are TRBV11-2 and TRBJ2-2, with TRBD2 matching 14 bases. The V gene end was trimmed by 5 bases and the J gene end by 3 bases; junction bases not matched to a gene: 8. Germline CDR1 is SGHAT and CDR2 is FQNNGV. CDR3 length: 18 residues. CDR3 amino acids: CASSLFGLAGGYTGELFF. In DNA, the CDR3 is TGTGCCAGCAGCCTATTCGGACTAGCGGGGGGCTACACCGGGGAGCTGTTTTTT.

A single count supports this clonotype. The CDR3 is CSARSASGGSNSYNEQFF. In DNA form, the CDR3 reads TGCAGTGCTAGAAGTGCTAGCGGGGGGTCTAACTCCTACAATGAGCAGTTCTTC. J is TRBJ2-1 and V is TRBV20-1; 11 bases line up with TRBD2. V was clipped by 2 bases and J by 0 bases; unmatched bases: 9. The CDR3 runs 18 residues. The germline CDR1 and CDR2 sequences are DFQATT and SNEGSKA (reference sequence).

V is TRBV30 and J is TRBJ2-1; D might be TRBD2 (6 bases). The CDR3 runs to 14 residues. The V gene lost 7 bases and the J gene lost 3 bases, with 16 bases spanning the gap. The germline gives CDR1 GTSNPN, CDR2 SVGIG (reference sequence). CDR3 in DNA: TGTGCCTATACGAGGGGACTTATCTACAATGAGCAGTTCTTC. Its protein product is CAYTRGLIYNEQFF.

This chain joins TRBV5-1 and TRBJ2-3; 11 bases match TRBD2. In germline, CDR1 is SGHRS, CDR2 YFSETQ. CDR3 length: 17 residues. V trimming: 0 bases; J trimming: 2 bases; junction bases outside the gene matches: 5. The CDR3 loop reads CASSLGSGGANTDTQYF. The CDR3 region has the DNA TGCGCCAGCAGCTTGGGTAGCGGGGGGGCCAACACAGATACGCAGTATTTT.

This clonotype appeared a few times. The chain employs TRBV11-2 and TRBJ2-1; unclear D gene. Deletions cut 5 bases from V and 0 bases from J, with 14 bases between. This CDR3 region has 16 residues. CDR1 and CDR2 (germline): SGHAT, FQNNGV. CDR3 DNA sequence: TGTGCCAGCAGCGACCCTCTGTACCGCTCCTACAATGAGCAGTTCTTC. Protein sequence: CASSDPLYRSYNEQFF.

The CDR3 bases are TGTGCCATCAGTGAGTGGAACAGCTACAATGAGCAGTTCTTC. Translated: CAISEWNSYNEQFF. The chain links TRBV10-3 to TRBJ2-1; D remains unclear. Germline V lookup: CDR1 ENHRY, CDR2 SYGVKD. This CDR3 region has 14 residues. The V end lost 1 base, the J end lost 3 bases, and 7 bases lay between the germline ends.